What follows are 8 T cell receptor beta chains derived from one specimen sequenced in a study of Graves' ophthalmopathy and Graves' hyperthyroidism. Amplified TCR beta CDR3 regions were obtained using RNA transcripts as template. First-round RT-PCR used HTBI primers; second-round multiplex PCR followed. MiXCR, run by TCRdb on the multiplex PCR reads, gives a single entry per CDR3 protein. There are some 350,000 distinct CDR3 sequences in the sample; approximately 18% occur only once, and 2.4% lies in the top ten. The sample taken for sequencing was peripheral blood. The receptors originated from an adult woman with stable Graves' hyperthyroidism.

This clonotype occurred many times. At one of its ends the junction is not consistent with the germline gene, which may arise from a read error. The V gene is TRBV27, the J gene TRBJ1-2, with a possible D match to TRBD1 (5 bases). The V gene's germline CDR1 is MNHEY and CDR2 SMNVEV (reference sequence). The CDR3 runs to 9 residues. The chain's CDR3 is CASVTGTLF. The CDR3 DNA follows: TGTGCCAGCGTCACCGGGACCCTCTTC.

This clonotype was recorded many times. The chain uses TRBV7-2 and TRBJ1-5; D remains unclear. V was pared by 5 bases and J by 2 bases, with 10 bases between. Germline CDR1 is SGHTA and CDR2 is FQGNSA. This CDR3 is 14 amino acids long. This chain's CDR3 is CASSPRGGNQPQHF. As DNA, the CDR3 is TGTGCCAGCAGCCCCCGAGGTGGCAATCAGCCCCAGCATTTT.

The sample holds many counts of this clonotype. The chain links TRBV12-3 or TRBV12-4 to TRBJ2-2; TRBD2 is a possible D gene (6 bases). V lost 5 bases and J lost 6, with 22 bases in between. CDR3 length equals 17 residues. The CDR3 protein is CASSTTAGLAISGELFF. CDR3 in DNA: TGTGCCAGCAGTACAACCGCGGGGCTAGCGATCTCCGGGGAGCTGTTTTTT.

This clonotype was found a few times. Just one base apart from a much larger clone, this may be a read error. The chain carries TRBV2 and TRBJ2-7; D ambiguous. Trimming took off 7 bases at V and 1 base at J, with 17 bases between the two ends. The germline CDR1 and CDR2 sequences are SNHLY and FYNNEI. The CDR3 loop spans 15 amino acids. CDR3 in DNA: TGTGCCAGCATTGTCGGGCTACCCCGATCCTACGAGCAGTACTTC. This sequence encodes CASIVGLPRSYEQYF.

There are many counts of this clonotype. The chain recombines TRBV6-6 with TRBJ1-1; no definite D call. The CDR3 runs 14 residues. In germline, CDR1 is MNHNY, CDR2 SVGAGI (reference sequence). V lost 10 bases and J 4 bases, leaving 19 bases between the germline ends. The CDR3 sequence: CAIKRWADSTEAFF. The CDR3 DNA reads as TGTGCCATCAAAAGGTGGGCAGATTCCACTGAAGCTTTCTTT.

The chain is built from TRBV7-2 and TRBJ2-5; maybe TRBD2 (6 bases). Germline-derived CDR1 and CDR2 are SGHTA and FQGNSA. This CDR3 contains 15 residues. With 6 bases removed from V and 5 bases from J, the gap between germline ends came to 19 bases. CDR3 nucleotide sequence: TGTGCCAGCAGTCACCCATCCGCGGGGCGGGAGACCCAGTACTTC. Protein sequence: CASSHPSAGRETQYF.

The chain uses TRBV27 and TRBJ2-7, with 13 bases matching TRBD2. Germline V lookup: CDR1 MNHEY, CDR2 SMNVEV (reference sequence). The V gene end was trimmed by 6 bases and the J gene end by 5 bases; junction bases not matched to a gene: 13. There are 17 residues in the CDR3. CDR3 in amino acids: CASRSSGLAGDLDEQYF. The CDR3 DNA reads as TGTGCCAGCAGATCCTCAGGACTAGCGGGAGACCTGGACGAGCAGTACTTC.

This clonotype appeared a few times. With a much larger clone just one base away, this may be a read error. This chain uses TRBV7-9 with TRBJ2-5, with TRBD1 matching over 8 bases. CDR1 is SEHNR and CDR2 is FQNEAQ in the germline V gene (reference sequence). The CDR3 contains 13 residues. The chain's CDR3 is CVSSYRGQETQYF. In DNA form, the CDR3 reads TGTGTCAGCAGCTACAGGGGGCAAGAGACCCAGTACTTC.